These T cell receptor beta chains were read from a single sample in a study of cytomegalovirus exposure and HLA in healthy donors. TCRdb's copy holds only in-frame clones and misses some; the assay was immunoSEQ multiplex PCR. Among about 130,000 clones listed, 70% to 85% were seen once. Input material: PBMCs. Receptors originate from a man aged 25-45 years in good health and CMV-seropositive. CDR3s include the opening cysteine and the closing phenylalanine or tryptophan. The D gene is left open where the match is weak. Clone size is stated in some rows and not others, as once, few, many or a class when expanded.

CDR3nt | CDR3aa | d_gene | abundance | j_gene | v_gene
TGTGCCAGTAGTATAGAGACTTCTGGAAACACCATATATTTT | CASSIETSGNTIYF | - | - | TRBJ1-3 | TRBV19
TGTGCCAGCAGTCAGCTAGCGGTCAGCACAGATACGCAGTATTTT | CASSQLAVSTDTQYF | TRBD2 | - | TRBJ2-3 | TRBV7-3
TGTGCCAGCAGCGCGTCACCGGAGACCCAGTACTTC | CASSASPETQYF | - | - | TRBJ2-5 | TRBV7-6
TGTGCCAGCAGCGACCGACAGGGGGCTTACTATGGCTACACCTTC | CASSDRQGAYYGYTF | TRBD1 | few | TRBJ1-2 | TRBV7-2
TGTGCCAGCAGCGTAGAGGGGGGGAGCTACAATGAGCAGTTCTTC | CASSVEGGSYNEQFF | - | - | TRBJ2-1 | TRBV9
TGTGCCTGGAGTGTTGTTTGGGGGGGCCTAGATACGCAGTATTTT | CAWSVVWGGLDTQYF | - | - | TRBJ2-3 | TRBV30
TGTGCCAGCTCACCACTGGAGGGCCAGAAGAACACTGAAGCTTTCTTT | CASSPLEGQKNTEAFF | - | - | TRBJ1-1 | TRBV18
TGCGCCAGCAGCCTTAGAACTAGCGGGGAGCTGTTTTTT | CASSLRTSGELFF | - | - | TRBJ2-2 | TRBV5-1
TGTGCCAGCAGCGATCGGACTAGCGGGAGGGGGATCTCCTACAATGAGCAGTTCTTC | CASSDRTSGRGISYNEQFF | TRBD2 | few | TRBJ2-1 | TRBV9
TGTGCCAGCAGCCCGCCGGGACTAGGGTCTAATGAGCAGTTCTTC | CASSPPGLGSNEQFF | TRBD2 | once | TRBJ2-1 | TRBV7-3
TGTGCCAGTGATAGGGGGCCCTCTACCTACGAGCAGTACTTC | CASDRGPSTYEQYF | TRBD1 | - | TRBJ2-7 | TRBV19
TGCGCCAGCGGACGGGACTGGGCCACAGATACGCAGTATTTT | CASGRDWATDTQYF | - | few | TRBJ2-3 | TRBV10-2
TGTGCCAGCAGGATACTAGCGGGGGGTACCTACGAGCAGTACTTC | CASRILAGGTYEQYF | TRBD2 | - | TRBJ2-7 | TRBV27
TGTGCCAGCAGTTACTCGAAGCGGGTCACAGATACGCAGTATTTT | CASSYSKRVTDTQYF | - | - | TRBJ2-3 | TRBV6-5
TGTGCCAGCAGTGGGAGGCGGGAGGTTACAGATACGCAGTATTTT | CASSGRREVTDTQYF | TRBD2 | - | TRBJ2-3 | TRBV27
TGCGCCAGCAGCTTTACGGGACAGGGGGGCCCTTACGAGCAGTACTTC | CASSFTGQGGPYEQYF | TRBD1 | - | TRBJ2-7 | TRBV5-1
TGTGCCAGCAGGGGACAGGCTCTCTCTGGGGCCAACGTCCTGACTTTC | CASRGQALSGANVLTF | TRBD1 | - | TRBJ2-6 | TRBV2
TGCAGCGTAGCGGTGGGTTCGGGCACAGATACGCAGTATTTT | CSVAVGSGTDTQYF | - | - | TRBJ2-3 | TRBV29-1
TGCGCCAGCAGCTTGGAAGGGGGGGCAGGAAATGAGCAGTTCTTC | CASSLEGGAGNEQFF | - | - | TRBJ2-1 | TRBV5-1
TGCGCCAGCAGCCAAGGAGGGGGTGACAGGAACTATGGCTACACCTTC | CASSQGGGDRNYGYTF | - | - | TRBJ1-2 | TRBV4-1
TGTGCCAGCAGCCAAGATGAGGGCAACTATAATTCACCCCTCCACTTT | CASSQDEGNYNSPLHF | - | - | TRBJ1-6 | TRBV4-2
TGTGCCAGCAGTACCGACAGGAGCTCCTACGAGCAGTACTTC | CASSTDRSSYEQYF | - | once | TRBJ2-7 | TRBV7-2
TGTGCCAGCAGTTACTCGGGCCCCCGGTACTTCTACGAGCAGTACTTC | CASSYSGPRYFYEQYF | - | many | TRBJ2-7 | TRBV6-5
TGCAGTGCCCGTATCTTGGATACGCAGTATTTT | CSARILDTQYF | - | - | TRBJ2-3 | TRBV20-1
TGTGCCAGCTCTCGCATCGACGGACAGCCCTCAATCGGCTACACCTTC | CASSRIDGQPSIGYTF | - | - | TRBJ1-2 | TRBV18
TGTGCCAGCAGCTTAGTTCGGGGGGAGCTGTTTTTT | CASSLVRGELFF | - | - | TRBJ2-2 | TRBV7-2
TGTGCCAGCAGCGCCCTCACAGATACGCAGTATTTT | CASSALTDTQYF | - | - | TRBJ2-3 | TRBV9
TGTGCCAGCAGCCCGACGACAGGGTTCTATGGCTACACCTTC | CASSPTTGFYGYTF | TRBD1 | once | TRBJ1-2 | TRBV7-8
TGTGCCATCCAATTCGGCGCGGGGGACGAGCAGTTCTTC | CAIQFGAGDEQFF | TRBD2 | - | TRBJ2-1 | TRBV10-3
TGTGCCAGCAGCTTGTATCGCGGGGAGCTGTTTTTT | CASSLYRGELFF | - | once | TRBJ2-2 | TRBV5-6
TGTGCCAGCGCGTCGGGGGGCACAGATACGCAGTATTTT | CASASGGTDTQYF | - | - | TRBJ2-3 | TRBV6-6
TGCGCCAGCAGCTTCGGACTAGCGGGCACAGATACGCAGTATTTT | CASSFGLAGTDTQYF | TRBD2 | - | TRBJ2-3 | TRBV5-1
TGTGCCAGCAGCTTGGGCGGGGGGACTTATGGCTACACCTTC | CASSLGGGTYGYTF | - | - | TRBJ1-2 | TRBV5-5
TGTGCCAGCTCACCGGACAGGGGGCCGCTTGGGCATGGAAACACCATATATTTT | CASSPDRGPLGHGNTIYF | TRBD1 | - | TRBJ1-3 | TRBV18
TGCGCCAGCAGCTCGACAGGGGGCTTGTCCTACGAGCAGTACTTC | CASSSTGGLSYEQYF | TRBD1 | - | TRBJ2-7 | TRBV5-1
TGCAGCGCCGACGGGACAGGGGGCACTGAAGCTTTCTTT | CSADGTGGTEAFF | TRBD1 | - | TRBJ1-1 | TRBV29-1
TGTGCCAGCAGCAAATCGCTCTTCAGGGCCTACAATGAGCAGTTCTTC | CASSKSLFRAYNEQFF | - | - | TRBJ2-1 | TRBV21-1
TGTGCCAGCAGCTTAGTATTCGGACTCAACACAGATACGCAGTATTTT | CASSLVFGLNTDTQYF | - | - | TRBJ2-3 | TRBV7-3
TGTGCCAGCAGAAAGGACAGGAACACCGGGGAGCTGTTTTTT | CASRKDRNTGELFF | - | - | TRBJ2-2 | TRBV6-5
TGTGCCAGCAGCCAGAGCGGGAGCGCCTACGAGCAGTACTTC | CASSQSGSAYEQYF | TRBD2 | once | TRBJ2-7 | TRBV7-9
TGTGCCAGCAGCTTCGGGTCCTCCCTTGCGGATGGCTACACCTTC | CASSFGSSLADGYTF | - | once | TRBJ1-2 | TRBV7-2
TGCGCCAGCAGCCCGAGGGGGAGGGATACTGAAGCTTTCTTT | CASSPRGRDTEAFF | - | - | TRBJ1-1 | TRBV5-1
TGCGCCAGCAGCTTGGATTGGGGGGGCAGATACGAGCAGTACTTC | CASSLDWGGRYEQYF | - | - | TRBJ2-7 | TRBV5-1
TGTGCCAGTAGTATTTCCCCTACGAAGAATCAGCCCCAGCATTTT | CASSISPTKNQPQHF | - | - | TRBJ1-5 | TRBV19